This T cell receptor beta chain was captured in a study of regulatory T cells in long-lasting Graves disease. Study outcomes and limitations: The persistent group shared 2,500 to 3,000 public clonotypes, more than the roughly 970 shared by new patients. Favored usage of TRBV28, TRBJ1-2 and TRBJ2-5 was recorded in persistent disease.

CDR3-region Arm-PCR and iRepertoire HTBI primers produced the TCR beta libraries. TCRdb itself ran the multiplex PCR reads through MiXCR, one entry per CDR3 protein. The sample carries over 300,000 distinct CDR3 sequences, roughly a fifth recorded once. A note on this clonotype: Its specificity is not known.

Germline CDR1 is SGHRS and CDR2 is YFSETQ. The trim removed 6 bases at V and 7 bases at J, leaving 10 bases unmatched. This CDR3 has 14 residues. The time point denotes: persistent/refractory GD, antithyroid drugs over 5 years with positive TRAb. Preparation of the TCR library used RNA extracted from PBMCs. The specimen was peripheral blood mononuclear cells (PBMCs), collected when the disease was refractory, from a patient treated with antithyroid drugs. This clonotype was sampled from a female donor with Graves disease. The chain uses TRBV5-1 and TRBJ1-2; 9 bases map to TRBD1. CDR3 sequence reads: CASITTGGRSGYTF. The CDR3 nucleotides are TGCGCCAGCATCACAACAGGGGGCAGGAGTGGCTACACCTTC.